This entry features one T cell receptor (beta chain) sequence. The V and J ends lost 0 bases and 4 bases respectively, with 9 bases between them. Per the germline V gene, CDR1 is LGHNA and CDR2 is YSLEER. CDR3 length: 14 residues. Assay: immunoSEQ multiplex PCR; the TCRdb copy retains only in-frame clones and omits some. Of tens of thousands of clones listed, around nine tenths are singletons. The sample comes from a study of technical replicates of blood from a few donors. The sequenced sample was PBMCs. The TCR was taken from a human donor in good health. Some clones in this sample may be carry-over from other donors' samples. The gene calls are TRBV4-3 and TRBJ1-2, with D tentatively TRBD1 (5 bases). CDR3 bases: TGCGCCAGCAGCCAAGAGGCAGGGCCCTATGGCTACACCTTC. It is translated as CASSQEAGPYGYTF.